Sequencing of this T cell receptor (beta chain) was carried out in a study of OX40 agonist ivuxolimab in advanced cancers. Study conclusions and caveats: The study observed clonal expansion of CD4+ and CD8+ blood T cells by week 6 at 0.1 to 3.0 mg/kg. Averaged across samples, CD8+ T cells carried more expanded clones than CD4+ did.

Generated by immunoSEQ multiplex PCR, the TCRdb table keeps only in-frame clones and is missing some. The sample records roughly 90,000 clones, 91% being singletons. To note about this clone: No antigen is known for it.

Blood draws occurred at baseline, cycle 4 day 1, and cycle 7 day 1. V was clipped by 7 bases and J by 8 bases, with 8 bases between them. The CDR3 spans 11 residues. The germline V gene has CDR1 SNHLY and CDR2 FYNNEI. The receptor was derived from an adult with an advanced solid tumor such as melanoma, head and neck, liver or kidney cancer. The sample in question was CD4+ or CD8+ T cells sorted from blood, obtained in a trial of the OX40 agonist ivuxolimab. V and J are TRBV2 and TRBJ1-4; D unclear. The CDR3 loop is CASTIGEKLFF. CDR3 in DNA: TGTGCCAGCACGATAGGGGAAAAACTGTTTTTT.